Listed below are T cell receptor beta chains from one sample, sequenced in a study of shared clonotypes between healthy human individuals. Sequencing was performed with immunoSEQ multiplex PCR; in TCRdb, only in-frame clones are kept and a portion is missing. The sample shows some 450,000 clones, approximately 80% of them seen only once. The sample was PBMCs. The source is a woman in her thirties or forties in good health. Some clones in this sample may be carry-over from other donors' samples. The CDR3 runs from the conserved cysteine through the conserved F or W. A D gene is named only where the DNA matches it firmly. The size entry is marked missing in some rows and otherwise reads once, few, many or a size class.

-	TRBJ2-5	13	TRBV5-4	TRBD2	TGTGCCAGCAGCTTAGCGGGAGGGGAGACCCAGTACTTC	CASSLAGGETQYF
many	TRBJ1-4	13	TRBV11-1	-	TGTGCCAGCAGCTTTCGGACGAATGAAAAACTGTTTTTT	CASSFRTNEKLFF
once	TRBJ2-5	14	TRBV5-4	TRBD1	TGTGCCAGCAGCTCTCGACAGGGGGGAGAGACCCAGTACTTC	CASSSRQGGETQYF
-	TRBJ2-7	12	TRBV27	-	TGTGCCAGCAGTTCCCCGACCTACGAGCAGTACTTC	CASSSPTYEQYF
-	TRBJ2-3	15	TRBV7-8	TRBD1	TGTGCCAGCAGCTTACTGTCAGGGGGCGAAGATACGCAGTATTTT	CASSLLSGGEDTQYF
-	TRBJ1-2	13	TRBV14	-	TGTGCCAGCAGCCAAGACAGGGTCTCTGGCTACACCTTC	CASSQDRVSGYTF
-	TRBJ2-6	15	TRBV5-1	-	TGCGCCAGCAAACGTTCTAGCCCTGGGGCCAACGTCCTGACTTTC	CASKRSSPGANVLTF
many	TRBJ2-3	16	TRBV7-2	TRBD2	TGTGCCAGCAGCTTCCGGACTAGCGGGAGTCTAGATACGCAGTATTTT	CASSFRTSGSLDTQYF
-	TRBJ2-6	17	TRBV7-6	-	TGTGCCAGCAGCCCAGTACAGGGTTCCTCTGGGGCCAACGTCCTGACTTTC	CASSPVQGSSGANVLTF
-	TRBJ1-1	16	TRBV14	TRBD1	TGTGCCAGCAGCCGAGGGACAGGGAAAATGAACACTGAAGCTTTCTTT	CASSRGTGKMNTEAFF
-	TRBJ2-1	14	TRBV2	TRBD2	TGTGCCAGCAGTCCTGGACTAGCGGTCAATGAGCAGTTCTTC	CASSPGLAVNEQFF
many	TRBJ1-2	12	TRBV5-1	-	TGCGCCAGCAGCTCGAACAGGCATAGCTACACCTTC	CASSSNRHSYTF
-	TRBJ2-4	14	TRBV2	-	TGTGCCAGCAGTGGACAGCTAGCCAAAAACATTCAGTACTTC	CASSGQLAKNIQYF
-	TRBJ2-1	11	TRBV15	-	TGTGCCACGAGCAAGGGGGATGAGCAGTTCTTC	CATSKGDEQFF
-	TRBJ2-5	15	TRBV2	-	TGTGCCAGCAGAGGCCGGGCCAATGAGTGGGAGACCCAGTACTTC	CASRGRANEWETQYF
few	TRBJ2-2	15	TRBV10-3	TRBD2	TGTGCCATCAGGTCCGGGACTAGCTCCACCGGGGAGCTGTTTTTT	CAIRSGTSSTGELFF
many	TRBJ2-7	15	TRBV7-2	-	TGTGCCAGCAGCTTAGGCGGGGATACAGGGTCCGAGCAGTACTTC	CASSLGGDTGSEQYF
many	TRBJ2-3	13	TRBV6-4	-	TGTGCCAGCAGCGGGGCCAGCACAGATACGCAGTATTTT	CASSGASTDTQYF
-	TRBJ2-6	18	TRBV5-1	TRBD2	TGCGCCAGCAGCCGCAGAAGGCGGGGGTCCTCTGGGGCCAACGTCCTGACTTTC	CASSRRRRGSSGANVLTF
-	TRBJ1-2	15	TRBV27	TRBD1	TGTGCCAGCAGTCCGAGCGGGACAGCTGTCTATGGCTACACCTTC	CASSPSGTAVYGYTF
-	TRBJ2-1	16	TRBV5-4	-	TGTGCCAGCAGTCAAAATCCTTACGGGAGTGGTAATGAGCAGTTCTTC	CASSQNPYGSGNEQFF
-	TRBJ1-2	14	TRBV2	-	TGTGCCAGCAGTGAGGGAGAAGAGATCTATGGCTACACCTTC	CASSEGEEIYGYTF
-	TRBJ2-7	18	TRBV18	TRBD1	TGTGCCAGCTCAAAGCCCCGGGACAGGGGAGCAGGGAATTACGAGCAGTACTTC	CASSKPRDRGAGNYEQYF
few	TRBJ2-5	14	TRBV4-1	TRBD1	TGCGCCAGCAGAAGGACAGGGTCGAAAGAGACCCAGTACTTC	CASRRTGSKETQYF
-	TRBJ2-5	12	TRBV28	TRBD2	TGTGCCAGCAGTTGGACTAGCCAGACCCAGTACTTC	CASSWTSQTQYF
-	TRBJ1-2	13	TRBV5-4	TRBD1	TGTGCCAGCAGATCGGACAGGGAGTATAGCTACACCTTC	CASRSDREYSYTF
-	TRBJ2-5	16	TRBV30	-	TGTGCCTGGAGTGCACTCCACCGGACTCAACAAGAGACCCAGTACTTC	CAWSALHRTQQETQYF
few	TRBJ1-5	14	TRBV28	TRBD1	TGTGCCAGCAGAGCAGGGGGCTCCAATCAGCCCCAGCATTTT	CASRAGGSNQPQHF
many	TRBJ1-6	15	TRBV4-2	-	TGTGCCAGCAGCCAGAAGACGGGGGATAATTCACCCCTCCACTTT	CASSQKTGDNSPLHF
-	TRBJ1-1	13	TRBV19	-	TGTGCCAGTAGTATGCAGCCCGGCACTGAAGCTTTCTTT	CASSMQPGTEAFF
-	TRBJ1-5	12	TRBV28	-	TGTGCCAGCACCCCAGGAGGTCAGCCCCAGCATTTT	CASTPGGQPQHF
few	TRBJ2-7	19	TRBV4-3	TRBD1	TGCGCCAGCAGCCAAGTGCGGACAGGGGGCTTTCGGCCTGGGACTGAGCAGTACTTC	CASSQVRTGGFRPGTEQYF
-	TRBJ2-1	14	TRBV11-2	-	TGTGCCAGCAGCTTAGATCGAGAAAACAATGAGCAGTTCTTC	CASSLDRENNEQFF
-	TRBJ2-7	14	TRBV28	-	TGTGCCAGCAGTCCACCCGGGGCACCCTACGAGCAGTACTTC	CASSPPGAPYEQYF
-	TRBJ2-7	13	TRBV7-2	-	TGTGCCAGCAGCTTAGCCACCAACTACGAGCAGTACTTC	CASSLATNYEQYF
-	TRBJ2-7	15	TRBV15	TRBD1	TGTGCCACCAGCGGGGATTTGACAGGGGACTACGAGCAGTACTTC	CATSGDLTGDYEQYF
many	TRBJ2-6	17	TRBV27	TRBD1	TGTGCCAGCAGTCACGGGACAGGGCTGACCGGGGCCAACGTCCTGACTTTC	CASSHGTGLTGANVLTF
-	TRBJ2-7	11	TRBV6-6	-	TGTGCCAGCAGCCCCCGGGACGAGCAGTACTTC	CASSPRDEQYF
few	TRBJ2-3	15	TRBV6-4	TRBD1	TGTGCCAGCAGTGACGGGGGACAGGGAACAGATACGCAGTATTTT	CASSDGGQGTDTQYF
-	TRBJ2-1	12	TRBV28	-	TGTGCCGCTTCCGGGAACTACAATGAGCAGTTCTTC	CAASGNYNEQFF